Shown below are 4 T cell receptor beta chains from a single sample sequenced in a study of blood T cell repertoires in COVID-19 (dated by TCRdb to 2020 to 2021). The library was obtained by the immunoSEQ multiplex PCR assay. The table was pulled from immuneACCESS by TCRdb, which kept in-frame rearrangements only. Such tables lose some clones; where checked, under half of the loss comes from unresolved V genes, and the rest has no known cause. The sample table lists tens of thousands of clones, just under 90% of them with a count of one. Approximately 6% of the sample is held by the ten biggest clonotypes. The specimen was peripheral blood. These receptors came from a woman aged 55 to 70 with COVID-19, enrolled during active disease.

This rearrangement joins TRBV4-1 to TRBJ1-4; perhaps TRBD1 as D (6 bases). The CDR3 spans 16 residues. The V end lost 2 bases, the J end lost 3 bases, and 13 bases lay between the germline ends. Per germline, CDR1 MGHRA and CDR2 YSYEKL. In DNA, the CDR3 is TGCGCCAGCAGCCAATCGGGGGGCGCGGCTAATGAAAAACTGTTTTTT. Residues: CASSQSGGAANEKLFF.

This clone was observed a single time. CDR3 residues: CASSLGALGGPGETQYF. The CDR3 bases are TGCGCCAGCAGCCTGGGGGCCCTCGGCGGACCGGGGGAGACCCAGTACTTC. The chain combines TRBV5-1 with TRBJ2-5, with a tentative D call TRBD1 (6 bases). V lost 4 bases and J lost 5, with 24 bases in between. The CDR3 spans 17 residues. CDR1 and CDR2 from the germline V gene are SGHRS and YFSETQ.

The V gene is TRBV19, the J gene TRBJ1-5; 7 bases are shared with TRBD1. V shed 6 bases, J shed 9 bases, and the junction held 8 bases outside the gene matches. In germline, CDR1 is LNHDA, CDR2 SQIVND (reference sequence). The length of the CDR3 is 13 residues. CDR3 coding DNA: TGTGCCAGTAGCCAACAGGGGCAACGGCCCCAGCATTTT. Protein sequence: CASSQQGQRPQHF.

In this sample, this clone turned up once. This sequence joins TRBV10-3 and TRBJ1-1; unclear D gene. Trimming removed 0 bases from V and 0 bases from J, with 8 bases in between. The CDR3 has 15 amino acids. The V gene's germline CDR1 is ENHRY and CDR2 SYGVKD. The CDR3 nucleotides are TGTGCCATCAGTGAGTCGGCAGGTATGAACACTGAAGCTTTCTTT. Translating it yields CAISESAGMNTEAFF.